A selection of T cell receptor beta chains follows, all from one sample in a study of T cells in Graves' hyperthyroidism and ophthalmopathy. Via MiXCR, TCRdb re-called the multiplex PCR reads, giving one row per CDR3 protein. This table holds nearly 750,000 distinct CDR3 sequences, about 35% found once. Sequencing was carried out using blood. These receptors originate from a middle-aged woman with Graves' hyperthyroidism. The CDR3 runs from the conserved cysteine through the conserved F or W. The D gene is left open where the match is weak. Only part of the rows carry a size: once, few, many, or a class if the clone is expanded.

abundance: NA; j_gene: TRBJ2-2; d_gene: NA; v_gene: TRBV9; CDR3aa: CASSAQTGNTGELFF; CDR3nt: TGTGCCAGCAGCGCACAGACAGGGAACACCGGGGAGCTGTTTTTT
abundance: many; j_gene: TRBJ1-5; d_gene: NA; v_gene: TRBV6-6; CDR3aa: CASSIGDGQPQHF; CDR3nt: TGTGCCAGCAGTATAGGGGATGGTCAGCCCCAGCATTTT
abundance: NA; j_gene: TRBJ1-5; d_gene: NA; v_gene: TRBV24-1; CDR3aa: CATSGESYSNQPQHF; CDR3nt: TGTGCCACCAGTGGTGAGAGTTATAGCAATCAGCCCCAGCATTTT
abundance: NA; j_gene: TRBJ1-2; d_gene: NA; v_gene: TRBV12-3/TRBV12-4; CDR3aa: CASSLVRSYYTF; CDR3nt: TGTGCCAGCAGTTTAGTTCGCTCCTACTACACCTTC
abundance: few; j_gene: TRBJ1-5; d_gene: NA; v_gene: TRBV20-1; CDR3aa: CSAVSLEGSDFSNQPQHF; CDR3nt: TGCAGTGCCGTTTCTTTAGAGGGGAGCGACTTTAGCAATCAGCCCCAGCATTTT
abundance: many; j_gene: TRBJ1-5; d_gene: NA; v_gene: TRBV20-1; CDR3aa: CSARDDRWGGQPQHF; CDR3nt: TGCAGTGCTAGAGACGACAGGTGGGGCGGTCAGCCCCAGCATTTT
abundance: NA; j_gene: TRBJ1-2; d_gene: NA; v_gene: TRBV6-5; CDR3aa: CASLPGHGYGYTF; CDR3nt: TGTGCCAGCCTTCCGGGACACGGCTATGGCTACACCTTC
abundance: many; j_gene: TRBJ2-6; d_gene: NA; v_gene: TRBV12-3/TRBV12-4; CDR3aa: CASSPAGSGANVLTF; CDR3nt: TGTGCCAGCAGTCCCGCTGGCTCTGGGGCCAACGTCCTGACTTTC
abundance: many; j_gene: TRBJ1-3; d_gene: NA; v_gene: TRBV10-3; CDR3aa: CAISGGSGNTIYF; CDR3nt: TGTGCCATCAGCGGGGGCTCTGGAAACACCATATATTTT
abundance: NA; j_gene: TRBJ1-2; d_gene: NA; v_gene: TRBV29-1; CDR3aa: CSAEGGARGYTF; CDR3nt: TGCAGCGCCGAGGGGGGGGCGCGCGGCTACACCTTC
abundance: many; j_gene: TRBJ1-6; d_gene: NA; v_gene: TRBV7-9; CDR3aa: CASSSQGGNNSPLHF; CDR3nt: TGTGCCAGCAGCTCACAGGGTGGTAATAATTCACCCCTCCACTTT
abundance: NA; j_gene: TRBJ2-7; d_gene: NA; v_gene: TRBV6-1; CDR3aa: CASSYEGRGSYEQYF; CDR3nt: TGTGCCAGCAGTTACGAGGGACGGGGCTCCTACGAGCAGTACTTC
abundance: few; j_gene: TRBJ1-4; d_gene: NA; v_gene: TRBV4-3; CDR3aa: CASSQELERKLFF; CDR3nt: TGCGCCAGCAGCCAAGAACTTGAGAGAAAACTGTTTTTT
abundance: NA; j_gene: TRBJ2-5; d_gene: TRBD2; v_gene: TRBV2; CDR3aa: CASSEMGLGETQYF; CDR3nt: TGTGCCAGCAGTGAAATGGGACTAGGGGAGACCCAGTACTTC
abundance: many; j_gene: TRBJ1-2; d_gene: TRBD1; v_gene: TRBV7-2; CDR3aa: CASSYSGTETYGYTF; CDR3nt: TGTGCCAGCAGCTATTCCGGGACAGAGACCTATGGCTACACCTTC
abundance: many; j_gene: TRBJ2-6; d_gene: NA; v_gene: TRBV11-2; CDR3aa: CASSNPGANVLTF; CDR3nt: TGTGCCAGCAGCAACCCTGGGGCCAACGTCCTGACTTTC